This entry concerns a single T cell receptor beta chain. The antigen is unknown. CDR1 is SGHRS, CDR2 YFSETQ, per germline. The CDR3 is made up of 13 amino acids. V lost 6 bases, J lost 0 bases, and 9 bases lay in between. This record comes from a study of cytomegalovirus exposure and HLA in healthy donors. The study's findings and limits: Associated with HLA alleles at 0.05 false discovery rate in a later analysis were 16,951 TCR beta sequences. Diagnosis of cytomegalovirus status made by the classifier reportedly showed high specificity and sensitivity. A later analysis showed that HLA-associated TCR beta chains had undergone more clonal expansion than equally common others. Sequences of the TCR beta chain were said to predict the HLA-A and HLA-B alleles of most subjects accurately.

With 60 Vbeta and 13 Jbeta primers, the PCR was carried out. Data came from immunoSEQ multiplex PCR; TCRdb stores just in-frame clones and leaves some out. Of about 130,000 clones detected, 15% to 20% appear once; the ten largest clones hold about 3%. The chain links TRBV5-1 to TRBJ1-1; D call uncertain. The sample was PBMCs. This clonotype was sampled from a female donor in good health and CMV-seropositive. CDR3 in DNA: TGCGCCAGCAAGTCCGAGATGAACACTGAAGCTTTCTTT. Translating gives CASKSEMNTEAFF.